This TCR beta chain stems from a study of T cells in tuberculosis. Repertoires were generated with immunoSEQ multiplex PCR, while TCRdb's copy carries only in-frame clones and drops some. In the table there are about 22,000 clones, 97% of which are singletons. V lost 0 bases to trimming and J lost 0 bases, with 18 bases between them. The germline V gene encodes CDR1 SNHLY and CDR2 FYNNEI. The CDR3 length is 19 residues. Source material: PBMCs. This receptor was identified in a donor aged 10 to 29 with latent tuberculosis or without tuberculosis infection. The chain recombines TRBV2 with TRBJ2-1; weak D call: TRBD2 (6 bases). The CDR3 is CASSEALWREASSYNEQFF. CDR3 coding DNA: TGTGCCAGCAGTGAAGCGCTATGGAGGGAAGCGAGCTCCTACAATGAGCAGTTCTTC.